What follows is one T cell receptor beta chain and its context. Methods used by the authors: Quantification of nucleated cells was approximated via reference gene primer amplification. Profiling relied on immunoSEQ multiplex PCR, and the TCRdb table lists in-frame clones only, not all of them. For V, J and clone size, that table is used; D and trimming come from the DNA. The table has about 310,000 clones, about 85% seen once; the top ten hold roughly 2%. The data are from a study of blood T cell repertoires in COVID-19. The wider study: Sites across the United States, Italy and Spain contributed samples from acute and convalescent COVID-19. PBMCs, B-cell-depleted T cells, or T cells were the source of the cDNA or gDNA that made up the material.

CDR1 LGHNT and CDR2 FRNRAP come from the germline V gene. This CDR3 has 17 amino acids. J was trimmed by 2 bases and V by 3 bases; bases with no gene match: 8. The sequencing sample was made of peripheral blood. The chain has TRBV12-5 and TRBJ1-3, with 9 bases that match TRBD1. This receptor was taken from a man aged 18-30 years with active or convalescent COVID-19. The CDR3 sequence: CASGFLVDRGTGNTIYF. CDR3 DNA: TGTGCTAGTGGTTTTCTAGTGGACAGGGGAACTGGAAACACCATATATTTT. The full variable domain, completed using reference TRBV12-5 and TRBJ1-3, is DARVTQTPRHKVTEMGQEVTMRCQPILGHNTVFWYRQTMMQGLELLAYFRNRAPLDDSGMPKDRFSAEMPDATLATLKIQPSEPRDSAVYFCASGFLVDRGTGNTIYFGEGSWLTVV.